Shown below are 20 T cell receptor beta chains from a single sample sequenced in a study of blood T cell repertoires in COVID-19. Some clones are missing from TCRdb's copy, which holds only in-frame ones; the method was immunoSEQ multiplex PCR. This sample carries approximately 130,000 clones, roughly 79% of them seen once, and the ten largest clones take 20% to 25%. Material: peripheral blood. The receptors stem from an older man with acute or convalescent COVID-19.

The chain is built from TRBV2 and TRBJ1-5; 8 bases agree with TRBD1. The CDR3 totals 15 residues. CDR1 SNHLY and CDR2 FYNNEI come from the germline V gene. J was trimmed by 6 bases and V by 2 bases; bases with no gene match: 6. CDR3 coding DNA: TGTGCCAGCAGTGAAAAAACAGGGGGGTTTCAGCCCCAGCATTTT. It yields the protein CASSEKTGGFQPQHF. The full variable domain, with the rest looked up from reference TRBV2 and TRBJ1-5, is EPEVTQTPSHQVTQMGQEVILRCVPISNHLYFYWYRQILGQKVEFLVSFYNNEISEKSEIFDDQFSVERPDGSNFTLKIRSTKLEDSAMYFCASSEKTGGFQPQHFGDGTRLSIL.

This chain joins TRBV3-1 (or the pseudogene TRBV3-2) and TRBJ2-1, with a possible D match to TRBD2 (6 bases). The CDR3 extends over 15 amino acids. Trimming stripped 0 bases from V and 6 bases from J, with 12 bases between. Germline CDR1 LGHDT, CDR2 YNNKEL (reference sequence). The CDR3: CASSQESSVTNEQFF. CDR3 nucleotide sequence: TGTGCCAGCAGCCAAGAGTCTAGCGTGACCAATGAGCAGTTCTTC.

The chain joins TRBV2 to TRBJ1-4; the match to TRBD1 covers 7 bases. V dropped 5 bases and J dropped 4; count of bases not matched to a gene: 1. This CDR3 is 13 amino acids long. CDR1 is SNHLY, CDR2 FYNNEI, per germline. The CDR3 sequence: CASSRDSNEKLFF. In nucleotides, the CDR3 is TGTGCCAGCAGTCGGGACAGTAATGAAAAACTGTTTTTT.

This rearrangement joins TRBV4-1 to TRBJ1-6; a possible D gene is TRBD1 (6 bases). V was clipped by 0 bases and J by 5 bases, with 17 bases between them. This CDR3 is 18 amino acids long. CDR1 is MGHRA and CDR2 is YSYEKL in the germline V gene. CDR3 protein: CASSQDFGQRVNNSPLHF. CDR3 sequence (DNA): TGCGCCAGCAGCCAAGATTTTGGACAGAGAGTAAATAATTCACCCCTCCACTTT.

The chain has TRBV6-6 and TRBJ2-1; the D gene is possibly TRBD2 (6 bases). Per germline, CDR1 MNHNY and CDR2 SVGAGI (reference sequence). Trimming took off 6 bases at V and 6 bases at J, with 12 bases between the two ends. The CDR3 runs 13 residues. CDR3 coding DNA: TGTGCCAGCAGACCTTTCGGGGGCAATGAGCAGTTCTTC. As protein: CASRPFGGNEQFF.

The V and J genes are TRBV6-5 and TRBJ1-6; 8 bases are shared with TRBD1. The trim removed 7 bases at V and 7 bases at J, leaving 9 bases unmatched. Germline assignment: CDR1 MNHEY and CDR2 SVGAGI. This CDR3 has 15 amino acids. The CDR3 loop is CASMGLGQGNSPLHF. The CDR3 DNA follows: TGTGCCAGCATGGGTTTAGGACAGGGAAATTCACCCCTCCACTTT.

This chain connects TRBV7-8 to TRBJ2-5, with a tentative D call TRBD1 (5 bases). Germline-derived CDR1 and CDR2 are SGHVS and FQNEAQ. Trimming removed 5 bases at V and 2 bases at J, with 6 bases between. This CDR3 contains 12 residues. As DNA, the CDR3 is TGTGCCAGCAGCCGACAGCAAGAGACCCAGTACTTC. It is translated as CASSRQQETQYF.

The chain joins TRBV18 to TRBJ1-2; no reliable D call. The CDR3 spans 13 residues. Trimming shortened V by 3 bases and J by 0 bases, and 5 bases separated the two germline ends. CDR1 and CDR2 from the germline V gene are KGHSH and LQKENI. CDR3 residues: CASSPPANYGYTF. CDR3 sequence (DNA): TGTGCCAGCTCACCTCCCGCTAACTATGGCTACACCTTC.

The chain couples TRBV12-3 or TRBV12-4 to TRBJ1-1; 7 bases are a match to TRBD1. J lost 14 bases, V lost 1 base, and 7 bases had no gene match. CDR3 length equals 12 residues. CDR3 DNA: TGTGCCAGCAGTTTAGGGGGCGGGACAGAGTTCTTT. It specifies CASSLGGGTEFF.

The rearrangement uses TRBV19 and TRBJ1-5; TRBD1 is a possible D gene (6 bases). The germline CDR1 and CDR2 sequences are LNHDA and SQIVND (reference sequence). V was shortened by 7 bases and J by 4 bases, with 14 bases between the two germline ends. This CDR3 contains 14 residues. The CDR3 region is CASKVGQGNQPQHF. The CDR3 coding sequence is TGTGCCAGTAAGGTAGGGCAGGGGAATCAGCCCCAGCATTTT.

This sequence joins TRBV3-1 (or the pseudogene TRBV3-2) and TRBJ1-1, with D unresolved. Looked up from germline, CDR1 is LGHDT and CDR2 is YNNKEL (reference sequence). The CDR3 length is 14 residues. Trimming removed 3 bases at V and 5 bases at J, with 13 bases between. The CDR3 nucleotides are TGTGCCAGCAGCCAGAGTAATGCTGTGACTGAAGCTTTCTTT. It yields the protein CASSQSNAVTEAFF.

This chain uses TRBV19 with TRBJ1-1; 9 bases fit TRBD1. The CDR3 is made up of 13 amino acids. Per germline, CDR1 LNHDA and CDR2 SQIVND (reference sequence). V shed 7 bases, J shed 5 bases, and the junction held 5 bases outside the gene matches. The CDR3 loop is CASNTGTGTEAFF. The CDR3 nucleotides read TGTGCCAGTAATACGGGGACAGGGACTGAAGCTTTCTTT.

The rearrangement uses TRBV23-1 and TRBJ2-7, with 7 bases fitting TRBD2. TRBV23-1 is noted as an ORF with a role that remains uncertain. V dropped 0 bases and J dropped 2; count of bases not matched to a gene: 7. The CDR3 extends over 16 amino acids. The CDR3 DNA is TGCGCCAGCAGTCAATCCCGGCTAGCGGAGCCCTACGAGCAGTACTTC. This translates into CASSQSRLAEPYEQYF.

This clone has a handful of counts. The gene calls are TRBV5-4 and TRBJ1-5; no clear D. Trimming pared 4 bases from V and 6 bases from J, leaving 11 bases between. CDR1 is SGHNT and CDR2 is YYREEE in the germline V gene (reference sequence). The CDR3 has 13 amino acids. The CDR3 loop is CASSPEGGQPQHF. CDR3 sequence (DNA): TGTGCCAGCAGCCCCGAGGGAGGTCAGCCCCAGCATTTT.

The chain recombines TRBV2 with TRBJ1-6; 11 bases agree with TRBD1. V was pared by 4 bases and J by 10 bases, with 3 bases of the junction left unmatched. This CDR3 is 14 amino acids long. Germline V gene sequence: CDR1 SNHLY, CDR2 FYNNEI. The CDR3 region is CASSGGQGASPLHF. The CDR3 DNA sequence: TGTGCCAGCAGTGGAGGACAGGGGGCGTCACCCCTCCACTTT.

The chain links TRBV4-1 to TRBJ2-3, with D tentatively TRBD2 (5 bases). CDR3 length equals 17 residues. V was trimmed by 4 bases and J by 2 bases, leaving 19 bases between them. Germline CDR1 MGHRA, CDR2 YSYEKL. The CDR3 bases are TGCGCCAGCAGCCCGATCATCCGGGATTTGAACACAGATACGCAGTATTTT. Residues: CASSPIIRDLNTDTQYF.

The chain combines TRBV11-3 with TRBJ2-3; 13 positions match TRBD2. The CDR3 sequence is 18 residues long. The germline CDR1 and CDR2 sequences are SGHNT and YENEEA. The trim removed 4 bases at V and 3 bases at J, leaving 10 bases unmatched. The chain's CDR3 is CASSSRSRTSGGTDTQYF. The CDR3 region has the DNA TGTGCCAGCAGCTCCAGATCCAGGACTAGCGGGGGAACAGATACGCAGTATTTT.

V and J are TRBV3-1 (or the pseudogene TRBV3-2) and TRBJ2-2; 12 nucleotides line up with TRBD2. This CDR3 comprises 15 residues. Germline trimming cut 5 bases from V and 7 bases from J; bases unmatched to any gene: 5. Germline lookup yields CDR1 LGHDT and CDR2 YNNKEL (reference sequence). CDR3 DNA sequence: TGTGCCAGCAGCGCTCTAGCGGGGGGGAACGGGGAGCTGTTTTTT. This encodes CASSALAGGNGELFF.

V gene TRBV5-6 combines with J gene TRBJ2-4; D gene ambiguous. The germline V gene has CDR1 SGHDT and CDR2 YYEEEE. V was cut by 3 bases and J by 0 bases, with 13 bases left in between. The CDR3 consists of 16 residues. The CDR3 reads CASSSPVLVAKNIQYF. CDR3 nucleotide sequence: TGTGCCAGCAGCTCCCCGGTACTCGTAGCCAAAAACATTCAGTACTTC.

The chain carries TRBV5-1 and TRBJ1-2; D gene ambiguous. This CDR3 comprises 12 residues. The V and J ends lost 5 bases and 1 base respectively, with 6 bases between them. CDR1 and CDR2 (germline): SGHRS, YFSETQ. The CDR3 reads CASSLGNYGYTF. The CDR3 region has the DNA TGCGCCAGCAGTCTCGGTAACTATGGCTACACCTTC.